This T cell receptor (beta chain) was observed in a study of shared clonotypes between healthy human individuals. This table comes from immunoSEQ multiplex PCR, and its TCRdb copy is limited to in-frame clones, with some not included. The sample shows hundreds of thousands of clones, approximately 97% of them seen only once. The V gene's germline CDR1 is GTSNPN and CDR2 SVGIG (reference sequence). With 8 bases removed from V and 8 bases from J, the gap between germline ends came to 19 bases. The CDR3 consists of 13 residues. The V call is TRBV30, the J call TRBJ2-1; D is perhaps TRBD2 (5 bases). Sequencing input: memory CD8+ T cells sorted from blood. Subset here: CD45RO+ cells pooled with CCR7-negative TemRA cells. The clonotype originates from a man between 25 and 39 years old in good health. The CDR3 loop is CAIQNQAGYEQFF. The CDR3 coding sequence is TGTGCCATCCAAAACCAGGCGGGCTATGAGCAGTTCTTC. Looking up the rest from reference TRBV30 and TRBJ2-1 gives the full variable domain: SQTIHQWPATLVQPVGSPLSLECTVEGTSNPNLYWYRQAAGRGLQLLFYSVGIGQISSEVPQNLSASRPQDRQFILSSKKLLLSDSGFYLCAIQNQAGYEQFFGPGTRLTVL.